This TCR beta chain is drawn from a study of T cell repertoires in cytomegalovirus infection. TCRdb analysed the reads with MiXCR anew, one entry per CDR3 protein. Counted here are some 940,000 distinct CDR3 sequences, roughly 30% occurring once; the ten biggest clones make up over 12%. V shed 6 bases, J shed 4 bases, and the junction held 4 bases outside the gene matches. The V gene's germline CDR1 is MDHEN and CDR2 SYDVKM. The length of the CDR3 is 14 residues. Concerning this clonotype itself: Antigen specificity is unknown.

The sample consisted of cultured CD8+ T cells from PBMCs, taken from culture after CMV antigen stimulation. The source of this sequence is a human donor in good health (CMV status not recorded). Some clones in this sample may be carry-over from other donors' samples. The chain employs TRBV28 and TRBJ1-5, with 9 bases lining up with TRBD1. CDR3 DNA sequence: TGTGCCAGCAGAGCCGGGACAGGGAATCAGCCCCAGCATTTT. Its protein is CASRAGTGNQPQHF. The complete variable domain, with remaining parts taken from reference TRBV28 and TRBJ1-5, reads DVKVTQSSRYLVKRTGEKVFLECVQDMDHENMFWYRQDPGLGLRLIYFSYDVKMKEKGDIPEGYSVSREKKERFSLILESASTNQTSMYLCASRAGTGNQPQHFGDGTRLSIL.